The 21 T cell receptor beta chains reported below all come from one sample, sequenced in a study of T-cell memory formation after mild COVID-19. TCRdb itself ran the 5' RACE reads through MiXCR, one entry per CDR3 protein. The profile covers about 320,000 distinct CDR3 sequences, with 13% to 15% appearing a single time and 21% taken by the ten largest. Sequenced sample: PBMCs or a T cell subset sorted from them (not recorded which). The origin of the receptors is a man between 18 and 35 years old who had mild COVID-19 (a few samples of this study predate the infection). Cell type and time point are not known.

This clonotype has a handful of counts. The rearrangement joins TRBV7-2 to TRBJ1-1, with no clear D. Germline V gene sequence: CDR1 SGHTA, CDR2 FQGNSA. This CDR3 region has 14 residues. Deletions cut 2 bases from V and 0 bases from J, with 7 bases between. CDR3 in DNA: TGTGCCAGCAGCTTACTACAGCTGAACACTGAAGCTTTCTTT. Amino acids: CASSLLQLNTEAFF.

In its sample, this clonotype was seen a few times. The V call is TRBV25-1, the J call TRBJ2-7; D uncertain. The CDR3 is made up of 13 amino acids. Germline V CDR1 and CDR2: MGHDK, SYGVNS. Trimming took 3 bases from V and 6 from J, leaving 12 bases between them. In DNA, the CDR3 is TGTGCCAGCAGTGACCAGAACCTAGGCGAGCAGTACTTC. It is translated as CASSDQNLGEQYF.

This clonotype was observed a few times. The CDR3 nucleotides read TGTGCCAGCAGTTATGGTCGGGGAAACACTGAAGCTTTCTTT. Translated: CASSYGRGNTEAFF. V gene TRBV6-2 or TRBV6-3 combines with J gene TRBJ1-1, with D hard to call. V dropped 3 bases and J dropped 2 bases, with 10 bases sitting between them. The CDR3 sequence is 14 residues long. Germline lookup yields CDR1 MNHEY and CDR2 SVGEGT.

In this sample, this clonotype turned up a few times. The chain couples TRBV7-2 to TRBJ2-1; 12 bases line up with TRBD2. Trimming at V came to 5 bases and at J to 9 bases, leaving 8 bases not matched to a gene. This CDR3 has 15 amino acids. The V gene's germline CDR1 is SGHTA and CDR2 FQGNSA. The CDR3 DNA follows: TGTGCCAGCAGCGCCGAACTAGCGGGGGGTGGTGAGCAGTTCTTC. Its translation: CASSAELAGGGEQFF.

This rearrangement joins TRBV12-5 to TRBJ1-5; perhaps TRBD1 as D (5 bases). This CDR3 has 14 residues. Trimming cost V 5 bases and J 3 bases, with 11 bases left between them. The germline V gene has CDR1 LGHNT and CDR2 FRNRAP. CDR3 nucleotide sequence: TGTGCTAGTGGTCCGCAAGGGGTCAATCAGCCCCAGCATTTT. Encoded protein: CASGPQGVNQPQHF.

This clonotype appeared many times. CDR3 sequence (DNA): TGTGCCAGCAGCCCTACAGGGGCCCTCTATGGCTACACCTTC. Amino acids: CASSPTGALYGYTF. The chain recombines TRBV7-2 with TRBJ1-2; 7 bases align to TRBD1. The CDR3 is 14 amino acids. Germline V gene sequence: CDR1 SGHTA, CDR2 FQGNSA. V was pared by 5 bases and J by 4 bases, with 7 bases of the junction left unmatched.

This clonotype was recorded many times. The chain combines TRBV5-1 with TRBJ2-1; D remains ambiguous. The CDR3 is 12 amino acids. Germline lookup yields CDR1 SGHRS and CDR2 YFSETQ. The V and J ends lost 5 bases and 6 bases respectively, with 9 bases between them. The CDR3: CASSLQINEQFF. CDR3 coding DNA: TGCGCCAGCAGTTTACAGATCAATGAGCAGTTCTTC.

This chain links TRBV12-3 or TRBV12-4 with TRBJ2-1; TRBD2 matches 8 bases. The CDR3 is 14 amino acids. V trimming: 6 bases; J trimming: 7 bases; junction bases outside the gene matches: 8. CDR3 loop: CASRGHSGENEQFF. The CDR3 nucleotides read TGTGCCAGCAGAGGACATAGCGGGGAGAATGAGCAGTTCTTC.

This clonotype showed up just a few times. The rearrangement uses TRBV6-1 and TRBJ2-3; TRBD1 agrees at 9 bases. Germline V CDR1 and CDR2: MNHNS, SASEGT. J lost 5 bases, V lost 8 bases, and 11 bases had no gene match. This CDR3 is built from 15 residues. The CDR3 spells CASSRDRGVGDTQYF. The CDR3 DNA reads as TGTGCCAGCTCCCGTGACAGGGGGGTCGGAGATACGCAGTATTTT.

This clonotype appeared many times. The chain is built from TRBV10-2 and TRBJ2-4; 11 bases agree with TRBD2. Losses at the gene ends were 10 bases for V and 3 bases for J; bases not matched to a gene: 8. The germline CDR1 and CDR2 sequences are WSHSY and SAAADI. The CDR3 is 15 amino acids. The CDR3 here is CAISTSGVDKNIQYF. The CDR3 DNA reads TGCGCCATCTCGACTAGCGGGGTTGACAAAAACATTCAGTACTTC.

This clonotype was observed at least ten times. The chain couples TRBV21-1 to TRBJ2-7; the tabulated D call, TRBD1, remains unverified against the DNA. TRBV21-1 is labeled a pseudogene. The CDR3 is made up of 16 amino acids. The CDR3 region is CASSKASRGRLGEQYV. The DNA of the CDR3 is TGTGCCAGCAGCAAAGCCTCCAGGGGCCGCTTAGGCGAGCAGTACGTC.

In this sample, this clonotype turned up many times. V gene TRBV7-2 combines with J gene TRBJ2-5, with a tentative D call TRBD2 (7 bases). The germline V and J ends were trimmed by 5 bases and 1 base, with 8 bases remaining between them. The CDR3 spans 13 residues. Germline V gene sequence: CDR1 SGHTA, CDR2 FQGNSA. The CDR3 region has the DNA TGTGCCAGCAGCCGGGGGGCCCAAGAGACCCAGTACTTC. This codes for CASSRGAQETQYF.

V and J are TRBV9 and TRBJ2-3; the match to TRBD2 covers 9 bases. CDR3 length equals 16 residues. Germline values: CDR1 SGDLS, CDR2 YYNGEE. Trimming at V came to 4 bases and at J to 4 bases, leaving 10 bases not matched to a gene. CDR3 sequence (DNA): TGTGCCAGCAGCACAAGGAGCGGGGGGAATGCAGATACGCAGTATTTT. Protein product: CASSTRSGGNADTQYF. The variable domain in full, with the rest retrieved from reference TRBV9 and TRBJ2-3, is DSGVTQTPKHLITATGQRVTLRCSPRSGDLSVYWYQQSLDQGLQFLIQYYNGEERAKGNILERFSAQQFPDLHSELNLSSLELGDSALYFCASSTRSGGNADTQYFGPGTRLTVL.

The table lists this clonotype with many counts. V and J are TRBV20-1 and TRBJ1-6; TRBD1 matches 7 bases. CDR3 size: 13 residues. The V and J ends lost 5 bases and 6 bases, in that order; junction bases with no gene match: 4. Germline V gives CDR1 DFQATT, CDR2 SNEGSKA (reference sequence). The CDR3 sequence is CSARTGFNSPLHF. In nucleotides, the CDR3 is TGCAGTGCTCGGACAGGCTTTAATTCACCCCTCCACTTT.

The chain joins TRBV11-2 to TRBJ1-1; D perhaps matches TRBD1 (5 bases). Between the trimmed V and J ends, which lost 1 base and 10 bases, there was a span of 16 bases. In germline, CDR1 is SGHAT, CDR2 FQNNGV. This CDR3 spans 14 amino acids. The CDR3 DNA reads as TGTGCCAGCAGCTTAGCAGACAGCGTGTTTAGAGCTTTCTTT. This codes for CASSLADSVFRAFF.

CDR3 loop: CASSYSTGSEIYEQYV. In DNA form, the CDR3 reads TGTGCCAGCAGTTACTCCACAGGGTCCGAAATCTACGAGCAGTACGTC. The rearrangement links TRBV6-6 to TRBJ2-7; perhaps TRBD1 as D (6 bases). Looked up from germline, CDR1 is MNHNY and CDR2 is SVGAGI (reference sequence). V was shortened by 0 bases and J by 3 bases, with 15 bases between the two germline ends. The CDR3 loop spans 16 amino acids.

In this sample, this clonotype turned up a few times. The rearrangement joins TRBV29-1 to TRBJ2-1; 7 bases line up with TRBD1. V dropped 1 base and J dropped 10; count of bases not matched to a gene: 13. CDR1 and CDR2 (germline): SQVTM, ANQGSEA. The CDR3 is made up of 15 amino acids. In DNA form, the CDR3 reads TGCAGCGTTGAAGGGCCCAGGGGGAATCTCGGGGAGCAGTTCTTC. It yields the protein CSVEGPRGNLGEQFF.

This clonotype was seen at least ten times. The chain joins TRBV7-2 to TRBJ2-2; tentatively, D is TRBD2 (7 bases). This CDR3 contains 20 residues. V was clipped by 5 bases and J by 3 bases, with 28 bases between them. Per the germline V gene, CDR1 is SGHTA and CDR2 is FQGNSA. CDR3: CASSPQPQQGSLADTGELFF. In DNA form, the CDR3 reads TGTGCCAGCAGCCCCCAACCGCAACAGGGTTCCCTAGCGGACACCGGGGAGCTGTTTTTT.

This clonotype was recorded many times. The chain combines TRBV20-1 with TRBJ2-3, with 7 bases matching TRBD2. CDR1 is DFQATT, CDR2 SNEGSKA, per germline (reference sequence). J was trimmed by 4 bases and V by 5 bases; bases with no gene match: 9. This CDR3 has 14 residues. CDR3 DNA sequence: TGCAGTGCTTTACTAGCGCCCGGAGCAGATACGCAGTATTTT. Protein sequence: CSALLAPGADTQYF.

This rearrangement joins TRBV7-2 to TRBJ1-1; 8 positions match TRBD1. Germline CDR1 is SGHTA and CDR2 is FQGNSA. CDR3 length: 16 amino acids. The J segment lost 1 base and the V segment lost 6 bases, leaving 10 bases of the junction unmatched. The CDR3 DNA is TGTGCCAGCAGTCCCGGACAGGGCCGGGGGAACACTGAAGCTTTCTTT. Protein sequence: CASSPGQGRGNTEAFF.

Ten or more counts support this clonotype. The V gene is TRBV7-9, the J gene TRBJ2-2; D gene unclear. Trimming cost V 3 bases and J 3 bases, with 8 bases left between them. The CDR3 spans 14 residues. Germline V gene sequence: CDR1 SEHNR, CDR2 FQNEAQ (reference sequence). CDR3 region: CASSLASYTGELFF. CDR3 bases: TGTGCCAGCAGCTTGGCGTCCTACACCGGGGAGCTGTTTTTT.